Here is one T cell receptor (beta chain) with its context. Its recognized antigen is unknown. No base qualities exist here, and no much larger clone lies one base off it. The sample contains more than one DNA sequence encoding this CDR3. This entry belongs to a study of CD8+ T cells in alopecia areata (dated by TCRdb to 2016 to 2019). A note on the overall study: In both human patients and the C3H/HeJ mouse model, the study applied high-throughput TCRbeta sequencing to look at T cell clonal expansion in alopecia areata. In humans, TCRbeta sequencing was performed on scalp tissue and on sorted CD4+ and CD8+ peripheral blood T cells from healthy controls and from patients with patchy or totalis/universalis alopecia areata. Scalp clonality was compared across normal scalp (n=4), patchy alopecia areata scalp (n=8), and alopecia totalis/universalis scalp (n=8). RNA came from the PAXgene miRNA kit for fixed scalp, the miRNeasy kit for PBMCs, and the RNeasy kit for mouse skin. TCRbeta CDR3 regions were amplified by immunoSEQ multiplex PCR with 35 Vbeta forward and 13 Jbeta reverse primers.

Libraries came from the immunoSEQ multiplex PCR assay. RNA was extracted from all samples and reverse transcribed into cDNA as template for TCR sequencing. SuperScript III was used to make first-strand cDNA, primed with a 2:1 mix of oligo-dT and random hexamers. A synthetic immune receptor repertoire was used to assess amplification bias, and residual bias was removed computationally. The authors' analysis ran thus. After raw reads were preprocessed to remove errors, the CDR3 was defined following IMGT conventions as running from the conserved cysteine to phenylalanine. To get clonality, Shannon entropy was normalized by log2 of the number of productive unique TCRs and the result was subtracted from 1. Whether each scalp clone was CD4 or CD8 was inferred by checking scalp TCRbeta sequences against the CD4 and CD8 repertoires from sorted blood. TCRdb holds this immuneACCESS table with in-frame rearrangements only. Some clones are missing; in checked studies, unresolved V genes explain under half, and the rest has no known cause. V, J and clone size are those of that table, while D and trimming were read from the DNA. Across this sample there are 150,000 or so clones, with 55% to 65% seen only once. Approximately 4.8% of the sample belongs to the ten largest clones.

The CDR3 goes from the cysteine to the phenylalanine over 13 residues. Just the 39-base CDR3 DNA is kept, in frame starting at base 1. Taken from the germline V gene (reference sequence), the CDR1 and CDR2 loops are SGHNT and YYREEE. The V and J ends are trimmed by 0 bases and 1 base, leaving 4 bases between them. On the study overall, not on this receptor specifically: Lesional scalp, especially in alopecia totalis/universalis, showed higher clonality and more expanded CD8+ clones than normal scalp, suggesting antigenic drive. Resident alphabeta T cells in normal human skin are also sequenced, complicating scalp TCR repertoire analysis, unlike mouse skin dominated by gammadelta T cells. Compared with mice, TCR sequences shared between patients were less clear, possibly partly because of HLA diversity across the patient population.

PBMCs were separated by density centrifugation and stained for CD3, CD4 and CD8, after which CD4+ and CD8+ T cells were sorted on a FACSAria. Scalp biopsies and blood samples were obtained from unaffected controls. This receptor was obtained from a human donor in good health. The rearranged chain carries TRBV5-4 and TRBJ1-1; the D gene assignment is ambiguous. The sequenced sample consisted of CD4+ T cells sorted from blood. CDR3 loop: CASSLGGNTEAFF. Here is the DNA: TGTGCCAGCAGCTTGGGAGGGAACACTGAAGCTTTCTTT.